This T cell receptor (beta chain) was captured by sequencing in a study of monozygotic twins with inflammatory bowel disease. Overall study results and limits: Part of the variability in patient repertoires may have come from differing immunosuppressive treatments.

Germline CDR1 and CDR2: PRHDT and FYEKMQ (reference sequence). The length of the CDR3 is 14 residues. About this clonotype: Its antigen remains unidentified.

TCRdb reanalyzed the 5' RACE reads, giving one entry per CDR3 protein sequence and no DNA. Its listing shows about 300,000 distinct CDR3 sequences. The chain combines TRBV13 with TRBJ1-1; the D call of TRBD1 rests on TCRdb alone, since no DNA is present to check it. The receptor comes from a human donor with ulcerative colitis or Crohn's disease, or a healthy co-twin of an affected twin (not recorded which). The sequenced material came from blood. The CDR3 is CASSYGTPNTEAFF.